The 14 T cell receptor beta chains in this list originate from one sample, sequenced in a study of naive and memory T cell subsets. The SP2 primer and nested alpha and beta constant region primers amplified ligated cDNA in four rounds. Via MiXCR, TCRdb re-called the 5' RACE reads, giving one row per CDR3 protein. Of 55,000 to 70,000 distinct CDR3 sequences in the sample, 7.6% were seen once. TCR cDNA received a 3' ligated oligonucleotide that carried a UMI. These receptors were taken from a female donor in good health.

A few counts support this clonotype. The chain uses TRBV11-2 and TRBJ2-7; D not resolved. The CDR3 consists of 15 residues. Looked up from germline, CDR1 is SGHAT and CDR2 is FQNNGV. Trimming took 1 base from V and 2 from J, leaving 12 bases between them. This chain's CDR3 is CASSLAGPGPYEQYF. In nucleotides, the CDR3 is TGTGCCAGCAGCTTAGCCGGTCCCGGGCCCTACGAGCAGTACTTC.

This clonotype has only a few counts. This rearrangement joins TRBV27 to TRBJ1-4; 7 bases are shared with TRBD1. Germline CDR1 is MNHEY and CDR2 is SMNVEV (reference sequence). The CDR3 sequence is 14 residues long. The junction had 5 bases not matched to a gene; V was cut back by 6 bases and J by 4 bases. The DNA of the CDR3 is TGTGCCAGCAGCAGACGGGACAGTAATGAAAAACTGTTTTTT. Amino acid sequence: CASSRRDSNEKLFF.

The chain is built from TRBV5-1 and TRBJ2-7, with 8 bases lining up with TRBD2. This CDR3 has 15 residues. The germline V gene has CDR1 SGHRS and CDR2 YFSETQ. J gave up 5 bases and V 0 bases, and 7 bases lay outside the gene matches. The CDR3 sequence is CASSLVLRGADEQYF. CDR3 DNA sequence: TGCGCCAGCAGCTTGGTTCTGCGGGGGGCGGACGAGCAGTACTTC.

In this sample, this clonotype turned up many times. The CDR3 protein is CASSLVGEYSNQPQHF. CDR3 in DNA: TGTGCCAGCAGCTTAGTAGGGGAGTATAGCAATCAGCCCCAGCATTTT. V gene TRBV7-8 combines with J gene TRBJ1-5; weak D call: TRBD1 (5 bases). V dropped 1 base and J dropped 0 bases, with 10 bases sitting between them. The germline CDR1 and CDR2 sequences are SGHVS and FQNEAQ. The CDR3 loop spans 16 amino acids. The whole variable domain, remainder taken from reference TRBV7-8 and TRBJ1-5, is GAGVSQSPRYKVAKRGQDVALRCDPISGHVSLFWYQQALGQGPEFLTYFQNEAQLDKSGLPSDRFFAERPEGSVSTLKIQRTQQEDSAVYLCASSLVGEYSNQPQHFGDGTRLSIL.

In this sample, this clonotype turned up many times. The chain has TRBV6-1 and TRBJ1-5, with 10 bases that match TRBD1. The germline gives CDR1 MNHNS, CDR2 SASEGT. Germline trimming cut 6 bases from V and 6 bases from J; bases unmatched to any gene: 8. CDR3 length equals 15 residues. The CDR3 here is CASRPGQGFSQPQHF. The DNA for the CDR3 is TGTGCCAGCAGGCCGGGACAGGGGTTCTCTCAGCCCCAGCATTTT.

A few counts support this clonotype. The J gene is TRBJ2-5, the V gene TRBV20-1; D not resolved. Germline V CDR1 and CDR2: DFQATT, SNEGSKA (reference sequence). The CDR3 runs 17 residues. V shed 2 bases and J shed 2 bases, with 21 bases lying between them. The CDR3 loop reads CSARYQRGQPDQETQYF. For the CDR3, the DNA is TGCAGTGCTAGATATCAGCGCGGCCAGCCAGATCAAGAGACCCAGTACTTC.

The chain uses TRBV21-1 and TRBJ2-7; TRBD1 is the table's D call, not checked against the DNA. TRBV21-1 is a documented pseudogene. The length of the CDR3 is 13 residues. The CDR3 nucleotides read TGTGCCAGCGGGGACACGGGGGACTACGAGCAGTACTTC. Translating gives CASGDTGDYEQYF.

This chain connects TRBV9 to TRBJ2-3; no reliable D call. Trimming left V 0 bases short and J 0 bases short, with 8 bases between. The CDR3 has 15 residues. Per the germline V gene, CDR1 is SGDLS and CDR2 is YYNGEE. For the CDR3, the DNA is TGTGCCAGCAGCGTAGGTCCCAGAAGCACAGATACGCAGTATTTT. This encodes CASSVGPRSTDTQYF. Combining the CDR3 with reference TRBV9 and TRBJ2-3 gives the whole variable domain DSGVTQTPKHLITATGQRVTLRCSPRSGDLSVYWYQQSLDQGLQFLIQYYNGEERAKGNILERFSAQQFPDLHSELNLSSLELGDSALYFCASSVGPRSTDTQYFGPGTRLTVL.

This clonotype was seen repeatedly, ten times or more. V usage is TRBV3-1 and J usage is TRBJ2-1; D possibly uses TRBD1 or TRBD2 (5 bases each). CDR1 and CDR2 from the germline V gene are LGHDT and YNNKEL (reference sequence). CDR3 length: 14 amino acids. V shed 0 bases and J shed 15 bases, with 18 bases lying between them. In DNA form, the CDR3 reads TGTGCCAGCAGCCAAGATGTCGGGGACCCGGGTCGGTTCTTC. Translating it yields CASSQDVGDPGRFF.

This clonotype was recorded a few times. The chain uses TRBV2 and TRBJ2-6; D gene uncertain. Deletions cut 7 bases from V and 1 base from J, with 8 bases between. This CDR3 region has 14 residues. The germline V gene has CDR1 SNHLY and CDR2 FYNNEI. The CDR3 region is CASTAFSGANVLTF. CDR3 in DNA: TGTGCCAGCACTGCCTTTTCTGGGGCCAACGTCCTGACTTTC.

This clonotype was detected only a few times. The chain joins TRBV29-1 to TRBJ1-4, with D uncertain. There are 13 residues in the CDR3. V lost 5 bases and J 0 bases, leaving 7 bases between the germline ends. Germline lookup yields CDR1 SQVTM and CDR2 ANQGSEA. The CDR3 sequence: CSVWVATNEKLFF. CDR3 sequence (DNA): TGCAGCGTTTGGGTTGCAACTAATGAAAAACTGTTTTTT. Looking up the rest from reference TRBV29-1 and TRBJ1-4 gives the full variable domain: SAVISQKPSRDICQRGTSLTIQCQVDSQVTMMFWYRQQPGQSLTLIATANQGSEATYESGFVIDKFPISRPNLTFSTLTVSNMSPEDSSIYLCSVWVATNEKLFFGSGTQLSVL.

This clonotype has at least ten counts. This chain joins TRBV7-2 and TRBJ2-4, with 10 bases that match TRBD1. Germline CDR1 reads SGHTA; CDR2 reads FQGNSA. The CDR3 contains 16 residues. The junction had 9 bases not matched to a gene; V was cut back by 5 bases and J by 5 bases. The CDR3 DNA sequence: TGTGCCAGCAGCCCACGAACCGGGACAGGGGAAAACATTCAGTACTTC. Its translation is CASSPRTGTGENIQYF.

This clonotype was counted between two and nine times. The rearrangement uses TRBV6-2 or TRBV6-3 and TRBJ1-4, with D unclear. The V gene's germline CDR1 is MNHEY and CDR2 SVGEGT. V was shortened by 7 bases and J by 8 bases, with 17 bases between the two germline ends. There are 14 residues in the CDR3. This chain's CDR3 is CASNRAGRIEKLFF. The CDR3 DNA reads TGTGCCAGCAACCGGGCCGGACGGATCGAAAAACTGTTTTTT.

This clonotype has only a few counts. This chain connects TRBV4-3 to TRBJ2-3; unclear D gene. Germline V gene sequence: CDR1 LGHNA, CDR2 YSLEER. This CDR3 has 13 amino acids. Trimming took 0 bases from V and 7 from J, leaving 8 bases between them. The CDR3 bases are TGCGCCAGCAGCCAAGACCAGAGGAATACGCAGTATTTT. Its protein is CASSQDQRNTQYF.